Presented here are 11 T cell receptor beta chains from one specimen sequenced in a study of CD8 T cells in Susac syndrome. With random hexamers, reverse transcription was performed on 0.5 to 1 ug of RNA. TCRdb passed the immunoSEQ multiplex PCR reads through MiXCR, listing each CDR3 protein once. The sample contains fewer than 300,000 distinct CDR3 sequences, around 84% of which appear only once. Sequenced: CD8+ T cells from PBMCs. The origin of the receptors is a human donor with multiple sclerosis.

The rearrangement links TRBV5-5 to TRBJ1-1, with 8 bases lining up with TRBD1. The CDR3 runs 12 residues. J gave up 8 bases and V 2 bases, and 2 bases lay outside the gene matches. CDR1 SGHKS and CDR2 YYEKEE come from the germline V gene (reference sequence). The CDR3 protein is CASSFRDREAFF. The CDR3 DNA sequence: TGTGCCAGCAGCTTCCGGGACAGGGAAGCTTTCTTT.

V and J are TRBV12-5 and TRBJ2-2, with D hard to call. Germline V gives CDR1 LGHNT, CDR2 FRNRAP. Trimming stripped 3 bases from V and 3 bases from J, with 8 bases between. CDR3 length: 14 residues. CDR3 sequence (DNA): TGTGCTAGTGGTTTCACCTGGGACACCGGGGAGCTGTTTTTT. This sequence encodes CASGFTWDTGELFF.

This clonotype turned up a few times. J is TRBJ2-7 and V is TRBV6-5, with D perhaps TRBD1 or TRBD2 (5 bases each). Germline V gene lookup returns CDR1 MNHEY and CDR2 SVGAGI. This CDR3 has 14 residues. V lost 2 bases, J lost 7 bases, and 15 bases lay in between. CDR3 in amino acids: CASSYQNIGGEQYF. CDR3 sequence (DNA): TGTGCCAGCAGTTACCAGAATATTGGGGGAGAGCAGTACTTC.

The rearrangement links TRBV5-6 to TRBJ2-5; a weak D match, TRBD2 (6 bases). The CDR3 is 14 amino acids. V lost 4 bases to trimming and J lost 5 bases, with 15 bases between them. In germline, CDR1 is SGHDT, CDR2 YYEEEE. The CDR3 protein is CASSIRGRRETQYF. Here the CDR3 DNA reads TGTGCCAGCAGCATACGGGGGAGAAGGGAGACCCAGTACTTC.

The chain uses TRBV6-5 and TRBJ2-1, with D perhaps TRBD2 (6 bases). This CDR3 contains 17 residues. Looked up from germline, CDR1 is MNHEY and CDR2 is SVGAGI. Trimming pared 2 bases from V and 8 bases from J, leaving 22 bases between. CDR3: CASSYPPGREGSDEQFF. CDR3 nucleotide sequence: TGTGCCAGCAGTTACCCACCGGGGCGGGAAGGATCTGATGAGCAGTTCTTC.

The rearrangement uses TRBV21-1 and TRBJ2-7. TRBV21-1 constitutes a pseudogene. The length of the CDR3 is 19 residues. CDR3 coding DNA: TGTGCCAGCAGCAAAGGAATTGGCGGCAGCCTGATAAGCTCCTACGAGCAGTACTTC. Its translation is CASSKGIGGSLISSYEQYF.

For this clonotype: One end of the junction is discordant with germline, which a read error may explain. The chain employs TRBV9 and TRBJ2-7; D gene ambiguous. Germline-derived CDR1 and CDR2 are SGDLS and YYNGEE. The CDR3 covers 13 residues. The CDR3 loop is CASSVGSSYEQYF. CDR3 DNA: TGCGCCAGCAGCGTAGGGTCTTCCTACGAGCAGTACTTC.

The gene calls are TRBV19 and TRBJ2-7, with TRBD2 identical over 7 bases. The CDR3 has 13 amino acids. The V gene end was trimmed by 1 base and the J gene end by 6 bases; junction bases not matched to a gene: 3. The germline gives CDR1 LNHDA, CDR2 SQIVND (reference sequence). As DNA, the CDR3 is TGTGCCAGTAGTATAGTCGGCGGGGGCGAGCAGTACTTC. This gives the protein CASSIVGGGEQYF.

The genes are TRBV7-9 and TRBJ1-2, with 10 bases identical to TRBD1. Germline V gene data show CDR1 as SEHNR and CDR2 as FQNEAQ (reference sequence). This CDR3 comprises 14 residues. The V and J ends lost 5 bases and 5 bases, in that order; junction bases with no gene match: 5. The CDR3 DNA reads TGTGCCAGCAGCGTCCGGGACAGGGGATATGGCTACACCTTC. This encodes CASSVRDRGYGYTF.

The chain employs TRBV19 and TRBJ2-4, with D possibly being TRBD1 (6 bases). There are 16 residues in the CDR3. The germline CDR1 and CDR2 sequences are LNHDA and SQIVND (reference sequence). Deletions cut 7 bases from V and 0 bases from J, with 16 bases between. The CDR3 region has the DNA TGTGCCAGTACTGTATCGGACAGCCTAGCCAAAAACATTCAGTACTTC. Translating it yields CASTVSDSLAKNIQYF.

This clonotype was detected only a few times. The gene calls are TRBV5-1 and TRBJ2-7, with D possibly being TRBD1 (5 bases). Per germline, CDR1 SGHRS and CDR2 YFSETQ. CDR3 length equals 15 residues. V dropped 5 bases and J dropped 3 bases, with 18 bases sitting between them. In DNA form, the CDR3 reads TGCGCCAGCAGTTGGTTTGCCGGCAGGGACTACGAGCAGTACTTC. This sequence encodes CASSWFAGRDYEQYF.